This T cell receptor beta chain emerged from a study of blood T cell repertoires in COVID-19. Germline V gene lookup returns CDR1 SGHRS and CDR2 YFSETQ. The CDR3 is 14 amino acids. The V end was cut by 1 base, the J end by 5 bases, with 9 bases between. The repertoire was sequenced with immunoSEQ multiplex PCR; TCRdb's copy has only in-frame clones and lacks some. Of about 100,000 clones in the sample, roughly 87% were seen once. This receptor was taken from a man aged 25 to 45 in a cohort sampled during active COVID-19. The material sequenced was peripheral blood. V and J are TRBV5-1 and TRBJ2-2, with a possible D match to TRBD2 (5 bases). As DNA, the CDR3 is TGCGCCAGCAGCTTGTCCGGGGTAACCGGGGAGCTGTTTTTT. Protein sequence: CASSLSGVTGELFF.